The source of this T cell receptor beta chain is a study of T cells after yellow fever vaccination. Study conclusions and caveats: The study re-detected most primary-vaccination clones after the booster (roughly 95% CD4, approximately 87% CD8).

TCRdb passed the 5' RACE reads through MiXCR, listing each CDR3 protein once. The data hold about 430,000 distinct CDR3 sequences, with approximately 18% observed a single time. This clonotype came up many times. No antigen is known for it. CDR1 and CDR2 from the germline V gene are MGHDK and SYGVNS. The CDR3 is 15 residues long. The ends lost 9 bases at V and 5 bases at J; junction bases unmatched: 7. The source material was PBMCs, sampled before the yellow fever booster vaccination. The clonotype originates from a young man who received the YFV17D yellow fever vaccine. This chain links TRBV25-1 with TRBJ2-1; 13 bases agree with TRBD2. This chain's CDR3 is CASSSLAGGDNEQFF. As DNA, the CDR3 is TGTGCCAGTTCGTCACTAGCGGGGGGGGACAATGAGCAGTTCTTC.